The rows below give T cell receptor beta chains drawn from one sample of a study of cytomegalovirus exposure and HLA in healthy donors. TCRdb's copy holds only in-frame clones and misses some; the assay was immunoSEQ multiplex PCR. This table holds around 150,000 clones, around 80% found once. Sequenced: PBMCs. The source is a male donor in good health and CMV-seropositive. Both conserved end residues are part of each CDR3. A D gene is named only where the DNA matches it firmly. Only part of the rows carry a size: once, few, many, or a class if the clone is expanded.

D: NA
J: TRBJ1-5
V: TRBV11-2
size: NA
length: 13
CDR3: CASSLRNAAAQHF
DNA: TGTGCCAGCAGCCTCCGAAACGCGGCGGCCCAGCATTTT

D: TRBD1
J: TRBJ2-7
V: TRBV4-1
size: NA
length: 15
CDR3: CASSQGGGRSHEQYF
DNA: TGCGCCAGCAGCCAAGGAGGGGGCAGGTCGCACGAGCAGTACTTC

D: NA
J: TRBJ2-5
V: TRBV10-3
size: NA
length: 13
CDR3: CAIRRPERETQYF
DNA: TGTGCCATCAGGAGACCCGAGCGGGAGACCCAGTACTTC

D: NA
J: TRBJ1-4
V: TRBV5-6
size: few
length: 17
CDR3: CASSPLGGALTNEKLFF
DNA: TGTGCCAGCAGCCCCTTGGGAGGGGCTTTAACTAATGAAAAACTGTTTTTT

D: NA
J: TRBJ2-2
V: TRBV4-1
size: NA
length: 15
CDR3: CASSHVGGLTGELFF
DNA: TGCGCCAGCAGCCATGTCGGTGGGCTCACCGGGGAGCTGTTTTTT

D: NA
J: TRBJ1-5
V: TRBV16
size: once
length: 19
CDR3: CASSQSRFGRGLSNQPQHF
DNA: TGTGCCAGCAGCCAATCGCGTTTTGGACGGGGACTTAGCAATCAGCCCCAGCATTTT

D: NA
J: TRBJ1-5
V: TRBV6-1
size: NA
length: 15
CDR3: CASSEAGRGNQPQHF
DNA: TGTGCCAGCAGTGAAGCGGGGAGAGGCAATCAGCCCCAGCATTTT

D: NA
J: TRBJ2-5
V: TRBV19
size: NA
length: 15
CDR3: CASSMSWAGQETQYF
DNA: TGTGCCAGTAGTATGTCCTGGGCTGGGCAAGAGACCCAGTACTTC

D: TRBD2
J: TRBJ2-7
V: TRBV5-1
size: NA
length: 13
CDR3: CASSAGLTYEQYF
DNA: TGCGCCAGCAGCGCGGGACTAACCTACGAGCAGTACTTC

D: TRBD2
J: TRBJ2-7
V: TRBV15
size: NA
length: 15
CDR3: CATSRVLAATYEQYF
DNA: TGTGCCACCAGCAGAGTACTAGCGGCAACCTACGAGCAGTACTTC

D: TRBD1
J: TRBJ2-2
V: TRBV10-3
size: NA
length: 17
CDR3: CASGNRGGLANTGELFF
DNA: TGTGCCTCGGGTAACAGGGGCGGTTTAGCGAACACCGGGGAGCTGTTTTTT

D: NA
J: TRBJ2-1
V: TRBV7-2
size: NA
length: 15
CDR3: CASSLAGTTYNEQFF
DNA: TGTGCCAGCAGCTTGGCGGGGACCACCTACAATGAGCAGTTCTTC

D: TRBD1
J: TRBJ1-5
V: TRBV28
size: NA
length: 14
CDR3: CASRTGGGGQPQHF
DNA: TGTGCCAGCAGAACAGGGGGCGGAGGTCAGCCCCAGCATTTT

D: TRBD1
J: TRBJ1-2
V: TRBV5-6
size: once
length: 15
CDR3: CASSERQGSGYGYTF
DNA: TGTGCCAGCAGCGAGCGACAGGGGAGCGGCTATGGCTACACCTTC

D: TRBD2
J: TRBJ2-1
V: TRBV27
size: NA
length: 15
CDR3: CASNIAGDLVGEQFF
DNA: TGTGCCAGCAACATAGCGGGAGATCTGGTTGGTGAGCAGTTCTTC

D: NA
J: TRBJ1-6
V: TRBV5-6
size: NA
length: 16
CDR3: CASSSTRTVGNSPLHF
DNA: TGTGCCAGCAGTTCTACGCGGACAGTTGGTAATTCACCCCTCCACTTT

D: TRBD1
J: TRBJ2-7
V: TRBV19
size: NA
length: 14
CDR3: CASSMRNRGYEQYF
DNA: TGTGCCAGTAGTATGCGGAACAGGGGATACGAGCAGTACTTC

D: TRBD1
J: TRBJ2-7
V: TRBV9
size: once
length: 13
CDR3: CASSVGDRYEQYF
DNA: TGTGCCAGCAGCGTAGGGGACAGGTACGAGCAGTACTTC

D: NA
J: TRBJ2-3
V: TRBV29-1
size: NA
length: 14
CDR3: CSVKTGSATDTQYF
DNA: TGCAGCGTCAAAACAGGGTCAGCCACAGATACGCAGTATTTT

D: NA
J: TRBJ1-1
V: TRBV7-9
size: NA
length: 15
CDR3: CASSPRTLMNTEAFF
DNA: TGTGCCAGCAGCCCACGGACATTGATGAACACTGAAGCTTTCTTT

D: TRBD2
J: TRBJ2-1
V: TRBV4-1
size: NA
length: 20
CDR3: CASSQDGASAGQSSYNEQFF
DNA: TGCGCCAGCAGCCAAGATGGGGCCTCAGCGGGGCAGAGCTCCTACAATGAGCAGTTCTTC

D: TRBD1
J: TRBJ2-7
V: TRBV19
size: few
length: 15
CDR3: CASSILGTGGYEQYF
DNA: TGTGCCAGTAGTATCCTGGGGACAGGGGGCTACGAGCAGTACTTC

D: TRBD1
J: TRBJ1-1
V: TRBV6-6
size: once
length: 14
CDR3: CASKWDRENTEAFF
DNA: TGTGCCAGCAAGTGGGACAGGGAGAACACTGAAGCTTTCTTT

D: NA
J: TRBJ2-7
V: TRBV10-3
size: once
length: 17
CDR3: CAISGTLDRRTVYEQYF
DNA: TGTGCCATCAGTGGGACACTAGACAGGCGCACCGTCTACGAGCAGTACTTC

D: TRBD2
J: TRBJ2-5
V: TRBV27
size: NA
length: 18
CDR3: CASSLRQGTSLGRETQYF
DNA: TGTGCCAGCAGTTTAAGGCAGGGGACTAGTCTGGGCCGGGAGACCCAGTACTTC

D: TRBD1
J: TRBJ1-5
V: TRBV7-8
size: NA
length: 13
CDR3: CASSRTGNQPQHF
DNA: TGTGCCAGCAGCCGGACAGGGAATCAGCCCCAGCATTTT

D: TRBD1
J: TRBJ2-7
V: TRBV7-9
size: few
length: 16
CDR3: CSSSRSRGQTSYEQYF
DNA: TGTTCCAGCAGCCGATCGAGGGGACAGACCTCCTACGAGCAGTACTTC

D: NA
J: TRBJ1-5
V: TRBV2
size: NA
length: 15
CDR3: CASKDTIHSNQPQHF
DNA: TGTGCCAGCAAGGACACGATCCATAGCAATCAGCCCCAGCATTTT

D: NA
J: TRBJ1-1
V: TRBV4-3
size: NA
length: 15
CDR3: CASSQGGGLFTEAFF
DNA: TGCGCCAGCAGCCAAGGGGGAGGACTCTTCACTGAAGCTTTCTTT

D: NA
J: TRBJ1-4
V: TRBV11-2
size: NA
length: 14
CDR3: CASSQDWQNEKLFF
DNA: TGTGCCAGCAGCCAAGATTGGCAGAATGAAAAACTGTTTTTT

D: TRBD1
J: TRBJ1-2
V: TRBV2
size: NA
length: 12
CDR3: CASRGQARGYTF
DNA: TGTGCCAGCCGGGGACAGGCCCGAGGCTACACCTTC

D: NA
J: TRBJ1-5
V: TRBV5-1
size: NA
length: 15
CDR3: CASSLVLGINQPQHF
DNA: TGCGCCAGCAGCTTGGTATTGGGCATTAATCAGCCCCAGCATTTT

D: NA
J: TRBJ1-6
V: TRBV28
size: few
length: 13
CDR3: CASKGGGGSPLHF
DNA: TGTGCCAGCAAGGGAGGGGGAGGGTCACCCCTCCACTTT

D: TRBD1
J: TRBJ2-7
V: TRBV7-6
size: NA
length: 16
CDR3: CASSSQQGATTYEQYF
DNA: TGTGCCAGCAGCTCCCAACAGGGGGCTACAACCTACGAGCAGTACTTC

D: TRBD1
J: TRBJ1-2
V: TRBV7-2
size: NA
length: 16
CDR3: CASSSWSQGAGGGYTF
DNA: TGTGCCAGCAGCTCATGGTCACAGGGGGCAGGGGGTGGCTACACCTTC

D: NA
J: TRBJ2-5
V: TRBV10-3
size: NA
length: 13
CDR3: CAISRTDQETQYF
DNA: TGTGCCATCAGCCGGACAGACCAAGAGACCCAGTACTTC

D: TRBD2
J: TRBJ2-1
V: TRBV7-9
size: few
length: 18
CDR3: CASSPRVLAGRNYNEQFF
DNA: TGTGCCAGCAGCCCCCGGGTATTAGCGGGGCGAAACTACAATGAGCAGTTCTTC

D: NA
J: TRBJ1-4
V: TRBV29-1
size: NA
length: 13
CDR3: CSVARGSNEKLFF
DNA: TGCAGCGTCGCAAGGGGGTCTAATGAAAAACTGTTTTTT

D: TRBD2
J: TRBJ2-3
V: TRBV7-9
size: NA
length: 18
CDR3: CASSLGTSGSGVTDTQYF
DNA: TGTGCCAGCAGCTTGGGGACTAGCGGGAGCGGAGTCACAGATACGCAGTATTTT

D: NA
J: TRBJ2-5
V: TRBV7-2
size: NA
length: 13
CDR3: CASSAGTTGEQYF
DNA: TGTGCCAGCAGCGCGGGGACGACGGGGGAGCAGTACTTC

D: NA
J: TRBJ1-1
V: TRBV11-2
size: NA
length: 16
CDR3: CASSLIGGSGDTEAFF
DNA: TGTGCCAGCAGCTTAATCGGGGGGTCAGGGGACACTGAAGCTTTCTTT

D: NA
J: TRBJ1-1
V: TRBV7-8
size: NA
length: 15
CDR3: CASSYPKGGNTEAFF
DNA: TGTGCCAGCAGCTACCCCAAAGGGGGGAACACTGAAGCTTTCTTT

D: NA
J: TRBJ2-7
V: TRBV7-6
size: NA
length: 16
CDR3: CASSLGSGLSPLEQYF
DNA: TGTGCCAGCAGCTTAGGCTCGGGACTTAGTCCCCTCGAGCAGTACTTC

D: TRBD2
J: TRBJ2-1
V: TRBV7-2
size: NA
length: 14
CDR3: CASLEGGSRNEQFF
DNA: TGTGCCAGCTTGGAAGGCGGGAGCCGCAATGAGCAGTTCTTC

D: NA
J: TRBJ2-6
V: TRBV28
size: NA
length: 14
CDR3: CASSLQSGANVLTF
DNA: TGTGCCAGCAGTTTACAGTCTGGGGCCAACGTCCTGACTTTC

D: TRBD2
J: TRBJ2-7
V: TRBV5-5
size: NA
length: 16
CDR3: CASSPTLAGSIYEQYF
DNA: TGTGCCAGCAGCCCCACACTAGCGGGGAGCATCTACGAGCAGTACTTC

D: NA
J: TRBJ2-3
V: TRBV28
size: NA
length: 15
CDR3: CASSMSGLRTDTQYF
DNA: TGTGCCAGCAGTATGTCGGGACTTAGGACAGATACGCAGTATTTT

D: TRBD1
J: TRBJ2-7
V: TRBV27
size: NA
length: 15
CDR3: CASQGSGQGTYEQYF
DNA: TGTGCCTCCCAAGGGTCGGGACAGGGGACCTACGAGCAGTACTTC

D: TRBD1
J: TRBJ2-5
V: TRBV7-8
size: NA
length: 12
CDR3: CATEGAPETQYF
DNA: TGTGCCACCGAGGGGGCCCCAGAGACCCAGTACTTC

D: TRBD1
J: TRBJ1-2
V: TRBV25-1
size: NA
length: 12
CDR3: CASVGQGAGYTF
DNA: TGTGCCAGCGTGGGACAGGGAGCTGGCTACACCTTC

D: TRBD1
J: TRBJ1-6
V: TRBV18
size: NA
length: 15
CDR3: CASSPMTGGDSPLHF
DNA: TGTGCCAGCTCACCGATGACAGGGGGGGATTCACCCCTCCACTTT

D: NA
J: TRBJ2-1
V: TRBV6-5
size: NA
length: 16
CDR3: CASSYSVGRGRNEQFF
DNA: TGTGCCAGCAGTTACTCGGTTGGGCGGGGCCGGAATGAGCAGTTCTTC